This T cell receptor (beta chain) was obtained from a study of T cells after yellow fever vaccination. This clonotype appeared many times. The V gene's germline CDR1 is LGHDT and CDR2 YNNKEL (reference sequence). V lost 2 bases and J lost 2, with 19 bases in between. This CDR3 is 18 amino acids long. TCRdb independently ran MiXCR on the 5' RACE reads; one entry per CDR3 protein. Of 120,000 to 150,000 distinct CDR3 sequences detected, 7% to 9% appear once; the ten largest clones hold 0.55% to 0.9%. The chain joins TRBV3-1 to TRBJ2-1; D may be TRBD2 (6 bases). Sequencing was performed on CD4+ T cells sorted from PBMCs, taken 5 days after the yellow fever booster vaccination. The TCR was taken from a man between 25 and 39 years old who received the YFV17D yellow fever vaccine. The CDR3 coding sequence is TGTGCCAGCAGCCAACCGCCCTCTCCTAGCGCCGCCTACAATGAGCAGTTCTTC. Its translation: CASSQPPSPSAAYNEQFF.